Each of the 30 T cell receptor beta chains below was sequenced from the same sample in a study of cytomegalovirus exposure and HLA in healthy donors. 13 Jbeta primers and 60 Vbeta primers were used for the PCR. The table came from immunoSEQ multiplex PCR; TCRdb's copy has only in-frame clones and leaves some out. This listing includes under 200,000 clones. The sample consisted of PBMCs. The receptors shown here come from a woman in her late teens or twenties in good health and CMV-seropositive.

The chain couples TRBV9 to TRBJ2-1; no reliable D call. CDR1 SGDLS and CDR2 YYNGEE come from the germline V gene. The CDR3 loop spans 12 amino acids. V was pared by 4 bases and J by 3 bases, with 5 bases between. Written as DNA, the CDR3 is TGTGCCAGCAGCACAAACTACAATGAGCAGTTCTTC. Its translation: CASSTNYNEQFF.

V gene TRBV4-2 combines with J gene TRBJ1-2, with 8 bases identical to TRBD1. J lost 0 bases, V lost 1 base, and 13 bases had no gene match. Germline V gene data show CDR1 as LGHNA and CDR2 as YNFKEQ. The CDR3 has 19 amino acids. The CDR3 coding sequence is TGTGCCAGCAGCCAAGGGGGGCCATTACAGGGGGGCTCTAACTATGGCTACACCTTC. Its translation is CASSQGGPLQGGSNYGYTF.

The chain links TRBV23-1 to TRBJ2-1; possibly TRBD1 for D (6 bases). TRBV23-1 is classed as an ORF, of uncertain function. V was pared by 4 bases and J by 15 bases, with 13 bases between. The CDR3 is 11 amino acids. The CDR3 region has the DNA TGCGCCAGCAGTCGAGGGACATTTCGGTTCTTC. Amino acid sequence: CASSRGTFRFF.

The rearrangement uses TRBV7-6 and TRBJ1-1, with TRBD1 matching over 7 bases. J gave up 2 bases and V 3 bases, and 6 bases lay outside the gene matches. The CDR3 extends over 15 amino acids. The V gene's germline CDR1 is SGHVS and CDR2 FNYEAQ. The CDR3 DNA reads as TGTGCCAGCAGCTTGGGGACAGCTACAAACACTGAAGCTTTCTTT. Residues: CASSLGTATNTEAFF. Complete variable domain (other parts from reference TRBV7-6 and TRBJ1-1): GAGVSQSPRYKVTKRGQDVALRCDPISGHVSLYWYRQALGQGPEFLTYFNYEAQQDKSGLPNDRFSAERPEGSISTLTIQRTEQRDSAMYRCASSLGTATNTEAFFGQGTRLTVV.

This chain links TRBV11-2 with TRBJ2-5; D remains ambiguous. V lost 3 bases, J lost 3 bases, and 5 bases lay in between. The CDR3 totals 12 residues. Germline CDR1 and CDR2: SGHAT and FQNNGV. CDR3 residues: CASSFFEETQYF. As DNA, the CDR3 is TGTGCCAGCAGCTTTTTCGAAGAGACCCAGTACTTC.

V is TRBV10-3 and J is TRBJ1-3; perhaps TRBD1 as D (6 bases). Germline values: CDR1 ENHRY, CDR2 SYGVKD. V shed 5 bases and J shed 0 bases, with 20 bases lying between them. CDR3 length: 18 amino acids. CDR3 loop: CAISPDPARDISGNTIYF. DNA for the CDR3: TGTGCCATCAGTCCGGACCCCGCTCGGGACATCTCTGGAAACACCATATATTTT.

The chain has TRBV19 and TRBJ1-1, with TRBD1 matching 7 bases. The trim removed 7 bases at V and 2 bases at J, leaving 10 bases unmatched. CDR1 is LNHDA, CDR2 SQIVND, per germline (reference sequence). The CDR3 sequence is 15 residues long. The CDR3 here is CASTRQGDKNTEAFF. CDR3 DNA sequence: TGTGCCAGTACCCGCCAGGGGGATAAAAACACTGAAGCTTTCTTT.

This chain links TRBV10-2 with TRBJ1-1; D gene ambiguous. Germline V gene data show CDR1 as WSHSY and CDR2 as SAAADI. V lost 10 bases and J lost 1, with 10 bases in between. The CDR3 contains 12 residues. Here the CDR3 reads CATRTENTEAFF. Written as DNA, the CDR3 is TGCGCCACCAGGACTGAGAACACTGAAGCTTTCTTT.

The V gene is TRBV4-2, the J gene TRBJ2-7; 11 positions agree with TRBD2. Germline trimming cut 4 bases from V and 2 bases from J; bases unmatched to any gene: 7. The germline V gene has CDR1 LGHNA and CDR2 YNFKEQ. This CDR3 has 16 amino acids. The CDR3 coding sequence is TGTGCCAGCAGCCCACGGGATAGCGGGGGGGCCTACGAGCAGTACTTC. Amino acids: CASSPRDSGGAYEQYF.

V gene TRBV5-4 combines with J gene TRBJ1-1; D gene ambiguous. The V end was cut by 4 bases, the J end by 0 bases, with 10 bases between. Germline-derived CDR1 and CDR2 are SGHNT and YYREEE (reference sequence). This CDR3 contains 14 residues. CDR3: CASSPVPMNTEAFF. The DNA of the CDR3 is TGTGCCAGCAGCCCTGTACCTATGAACACTGAAGCTTTCTTT. Based on the CDR3 plus reference TRBV5-4 and TRBJ1-1, the full variable domain is ETGVTQSPTHLIKTRGQQVTLRCSSQSGHNTVSWYQQALGQGPQFIFQYYREEENGRGNFPPRFSGLQFPNYSSELNVNALELDDSALYLCASSPVPMNTEAFFGQGTRLTVV.

The chain links TRBV9 to TRBJ1-2; 8 bases match TRBD1. V gave up 4 bases and J gave up 1 base; unmatched junction bases: 6. The germline V gene has CDR1 SGDLS and CDR2 YYNGEE. There are 15 residues in the CDR3. The CDR3 here is CASSTGQGGNYGYTF. CDR3 DNA: TGTGCCAGCAGCACCGGACAGGGAGGTAACTATGGCTACACCTTC.

This rearrangement joins TRBV19 to TRBJ2-2, with D tentatively TRBD1 (6 bases). In germline, CDR1 is LNHDA, CDR2 SQIVND (reference sequence). The CDR3 spans 16 residues. V was clipped by 6 bases and J by 4 bases, with 18 bases between them. CDR3 protein: CASSRSRGASTGELFF. Here the CDR3 DNA reads TGTGCCAGTAGCAGGTCCAGGGGAGCTAGCACCGGGGAGCTGTTTTTT.

The CDR3 DNA is TGTGCCAGCAGCCACAACACAGATACGCAGTATTTT. Amino acids: CASSHNTDTQYF. This sequence joins TRBV7-9 and TRBJ2-3; D remains unclear. The CDR3 has 12 amino acids. The V gene lost 5 bases and the J gene lost 2 bases, with 5 bases spanning the gap. CDR1 SEHNR and CDR2 FQNEAQ come from the germline V gene (reference sequence).

The rearrangement uses TRBV7-2 and TRBJ1-2; D is unresolved. Germline V CDR1 and CDR2: SGHTA, FQGNSA. V lost 5 bases, J lost 3 bases, and 4 bases lay in between. The CDR3 is 11 residues long. The CDR3 DNA reads as TGTGCCAGCAGCCCCTACTATGGCTACACCTTC. Translation gives CASSPYYGYTF. Drawing the rest from reference TRBV7-2 and TRBJ1-2, the complete variable domain is GAGVSQSPSNKVTEKGKDVELRCDPISGHTALYWYRQSLGQGLEFLIYFQGNSAPDKSGLPSDRFSAERTGGSVSTLTIQRTQQEDSAVYLCASSPYYGYTFGSGTRLTVV.

The rearrangement uses TRBV6-5 and TRBJ2-5; 8 nucleotides match TRBD1. Gene TRBJ2-7 matches the end of the DNA better, so the J call may be wrong. Germline CDR1 and CDR2: MNHEY and SVGAGI. The CDR3 is made up of 14 amino acids. The CDR3 loop is CASRQGQDSYEQYF. As DNA, the CDR3 is TGTGCCAGCAGACAGGGACAGGACTCCTACGAGCAGTACTTC.

V usage is TRBV19 and J usage is TRBJ2-1; D remains unclear. The CDR3 runs 15 residues. The germline V and J ends were trimmed by 6 bases and 0 bases, with 12 bases remaining between them. Germline V CDR1 and CDR2: LNHDA, SQIVND (reference sequence). The CDR3 sequence is CASSPDWSSYNEQFF. CDR3 nucleotides: TGTGCCAGTAGCCCAGACTGGAGCTCCTACAATGAGCAGTTCTTC. The full variable domain, with the rest looked up from reference TRBV19 and TRBJ2-1, is DGGITQSPKYLFRKEGQNVTLSCEQNLNHDAMYWYRQDPGQGLRLIYYSQIVNDFQKGDIAEGYSVSREKKESFPLTVTSAQKNPTAFYLCASSPDWSSYNEQFFGPGTRLTVL.

The chain joins TRBV9 to TRBJ2-1; D is perhaps TRBD2 (5 bases). Deletions cut 4 bases from V and 3 bases from J, with 14 bases between. CDR1 and CDR2 from the germline V gene are SGDLS and YYNGEE. The CDR3 totals 15 residues. Here the CDR3 reads CASSPRGLDYNEQFF. As DNA, the CDR3 is TGTGCCAGCAGCCCCAGAGGGTTGGACTACAATGAGCAGTTCTTC.

This rearrangement joins TRBV18 to TRBJ2-3; D gene ambiguous. The ends were cut back, 2 bases at V and 4 bases at J, with 7 bases in the middle. CDR1 is KGHSH and CDR2 is LQKENI in the germline V gene. The CDR3 totals 13 residues. The DNA of the CDR3 is TGTGCCAGCTCACCATCGTATGCAGATACGCAGTATTTT. Translating it yields CASSPSYADTQYF.

The chain uses TRBV4-2 and TRBJ1-2; 8 nucleotides line up with TRBD1. V lost 0 bases, J lost 8 bases, and 14 bases stayed unmatched. Germline V gene sequence: CDR1 LGHNA, CDR2 YNFKEQ. The CDR3 has 17 amino acids. The CDR3 DNA sequence: TGTGCCAGCAGCCAAGAGCTCCGGACAGGGCTTCTCGGAGGCTACACCTTC. As protein: CASSQELRTGLLGGYTF.

The V call is TRBV7-2, the J call TRBJ2-2; D is undetermined. This CDR3 has 14 amino acids. Germline CDR1 SGHTA, CDR2 FQGNSA. V was cut by 4 bases and J by 7 bases, with 13 bases left in between. As DNA, the CDR3 is TGTGCCAGCAGCTCCCCCGGGTCAAGCGGGGAGCTGTTTTTT. It translates to CASSSPGSSGELFF.

The V and J genes are TRBV19 and TRBJ1-1; D possibly corresponds to TRBD1 (6 bases). The CDR3 covers 15 residues. Germline CDR1 reads LNHDA; CDR2 reads SQIVND (reference sequence). V shed 6 bases and J shed 7 bases, with 21 bases lying between them. CDR3 sequence (DNA): TGTGCCAGTAGGCAATTCCAGGGGTCCTGGAATGAAGCTTTCTTT. Protein sequence: CASRQFQGSWNEAFF.

The chain joins TRBV10-3 to TRBJ2-1, with 11 positions matching TRBD2. V shed 3 bases, J shed 5 bases, and the junction held 0 bases outside the gene matches. This CDR3 has 14 residues. Per germline, CDR1 ENHRY and CDR2 SYGVKD. The CDR3 reads CAISELAGDNEQFF. The CDR3 region has the DNA TGTGCCATCAGTGAACTAGCGGGGGACAATGAGCAGTTCTTC.

The gene calls are TRBV7-2 and TRBJ1-5, with D possibly matching TRBD1 (5 bases). This CDR3 has 14 residues. Trimming shortened V by 4 bases and J by 5 bases, and 12 bases separated the two germline ends. CDR1 and CDR2 from the germline V gene are SGHTA and FQGNSA. CDR3: CASSYLRGYQPQHF. DNA of the CDR3: TGTGCCAGCAGCTATTTGCGGGGCTATCAGCCCCAGCATTTT.

V is TRBV5-1 and J is TRBJ2-5; TRBD2 might be the D (7 bases). V gave up 2 bases and J gave up 3 bases, with 11 bases separating them. Germline V CDR1 and CDR2: SGHRS, YFSETQ. There are 14 residues in the CDR3. The CDR3 bases are TGCGCCAGCAGCTTTTCGGGGGGCAAAGAGACCCAGTACTTC. This encodes CASSFSGGKETQYF.

J is TRBJ2-3 and V is TRBV12-5, with D possibly TRBD1 on 5 matching bases. The CDR3 runs 15 residues. Germline V gene lookup returns CDR1 LGHNT and CDR2 FRNRAP. V was shortened by 1 base and J by 5 bases, with 13 bases between the two germline ends. The CDR3 is CASGLARVLRDTQYF. The CDR3 DNA follows: TGTGCTAGTGGTTTGGCCAGGGTATTAAGAGATACGCAGTATTTT.

The chain carries TRBV21-1 and TRBJ1-4. TRBV21-1 is listed as a pseudogene. The CDR3 covers 15 residues. The CDR3 reads CASSKASGGKGKLFF. In nucleotides, the CDR3 is TGTGCCAGCAGCAAAGCCTCGGGGGGAAAGGGAAAACTGTTTTTT.

CDR3 bases: TGCGCCAGCAGCTACGAACAGGGGGCCAACGTCCTGACTTTC. Protein: CASSYEQGANVLTF. This chain links TRBV5-1 with TRBJ2-6, with unresolved D. The germline V and J ends were trimmed by 3 bases and 4 bases, with 8 bases remaining between them. The CDR3 is 14 amino acids. The germline V gene has CDR1 SGHRS and CDR2 YFSETQ.

The chain links TRBV4-3 to TRBJ2-5, with 9 bases aligning to TRBD2. The CDR3 totals 18 residues. Germline V gene lookup returns CDR1 LGHNA and CDR2 YSLEER. V lost 0 bases, J lost 2 bases, and 10 bases stayed unmatched. This CDR3 reads CASSQEIASGEYQETQYF. CDR3 bases: TGCGCCAGCAGCCAAGAAATAGCTAGCGGGGAATATCAAGAGACCCAGTACTTC.

V is TRBV7-9 and J is TRBJ2-4; D is perhaps TRBD2 (6 bases). The V end was cut by 5 bases, the J end by 5 bases, with 16 bases between. In germline, CDR1 is SEHNR, CDR2 FQNEAQ (reference sequence). CDR3 length: 15 residues. The CDR3 sequence: CASSRGGQSQNIQYF. In nucleotides, the CDR3 is TGTGCCAGCAGCCGCGGAGGGCAGTCCCAAAACATTCAGTACTTC.

V and J are TRBV25-1 and TRBJ2-6; 7 bases are a match to TRBD1. The CDR3 runs to 15 residues. Germline lookup yields CDR1 MGHDK and CDR2 SYGVNS. The V and J ends lost 3 bases and 2 bases, in that order; junction bases with no gene match: 1. The CDR3 DNA follows: TGTGCCAGCAGTGACGACAGGGCTGGGGCCAACGTCCTGACTTTC. As protein: CASSDDRAGANVLTF.